The clone carrying this T cell receptor (beta chain) was found many times. This sample stems from a study of response to subunit inactivated influenza vaccine. CDR3 size: 15 residues. The germline V gene encodes CDR1 MDHEN and CDR2 SYDVKM. The V and J ends lost 7 bases and 7 bases, in that order; junction bases with no gene match: 10. TCRdb re-called the RT-PCR reads through MiXCR, storing one row per CDR3 protein. The sample shows approximately 680,000 distinct CDR3 sequences, approximately 15% of them seen only once. V and J are TRBV28 and TRBJ2-3; 11 positions match TRBD1. The sequencing here drew on PBMCs from blood, taken about 13 days after vaccination. The TCR was taken from a man over 45 who received an inactivated influenza vaccine. The CDR3 DNA sequence: TGTGCCAGCAACTCGGAGGGACAGGGGGTTTATACGCAGTATTTT. This gives the protein CASNSEGQGVYTQYF. Using reference TRBV28 and TRBJ2-3 for the parts outside the CDR3, the full variable domain is DVKVTQSSRYLVKRTGEKVFLECVQDMDHENMFWYRQDPGLGLRLIYFSYDVKMKEKGDIPEGYSVSREKKERFSLILESASTNQTSMYLCASNSEGQGVYTQYFGPGTRLTVL.